One sample yielded the 5 T cell receptor beta chains listed below, sequenced in a study of CD4 and CD8 cells across lung adenocarcinoma regions (dated by TCRdb to the late 2010s). To prepare the library, PCR was applied. Data came from a HiSeq X Ten. The public sequencing data were trimmed at Q25 with fastp and processed into clonotypes with MiXCR by TCRdb, which kept only in-frame beta chains. Entries are consolidated by CDR3 protein sequence, retaining the most common genes and DNA. In this sample the table shows approximately 3,700 distinct CDR3 sequences, around 60% of which occur a single time. Around 20% of the sample comes from the top ten. Specimen: CD4+ T cells from the margin of a lung tumor. In the paper's terms, the cell subset or site label means: tumor margin region. Every receptor here comes from a female donor with lung adenocarcinoma. The CD4 and CD8 labels of this study may be unreliable.

The sample holds one count of this clonotype. The chain has TRBV9 and TRBJ2-3, with TRBD2 matching over 8 bases. The last part of the DNA fits TRBJ2-7 better; the J call may be wrong. Germline values: CDR1 SGDLS, CDR2 YYNGEE. The CDR3 is 16 residues long. The CDR3 bases are TGTGCCAGCGCGGGGGGCGGGGGCGGCCACCAAGAGACGCAGTACTTC. It yields the protein CASAGGGGGHQETQYF.

The chain couples TRBV4-2 to TRBJ2-7, with D possibly matching TRBD1 (6 bases). The germline CDR1 and CDR2 sequences are LGHNA and YNFKEQ. V lost 0 bases and J lost 1, with 13 bases in between. CDR3 length equals 16 residues. CDR3 protein: CASSQDQARGSYEQYF. CDR3 nucleotides: TGTGCCAGCAGCCAAGATCAGGCCAGGGGATCCTACGAGCAGTACTTC.

The chain uses TRBV25-1 and TRBJ2-1; 13 nucleotides line up with TRBD2. Germline V lookup: CDR1 MGHDK, CDR2 SYGVNS. V shed 3 bases and J 8 bases; nucleotides not matched to a gene: 13. The CDR3 covers 18 residues. Written as DNA, the CDR3 is TGTGCCAGCAGTGACCCACGAAGGACTAGCGGGAGATGGGATGAGCAGTTCTTC. Encoded protein: CASSDPRRTSGRWDEQFF.

A word on this clonotype: Relative to the germline gene, one junction end is altered; a read error may explain this. V gene TRBV6-1 combines with J gene TRBJ2-3, with a possible D match to TRBD1 (5 bases). Germline assignment: CDR1 MNHNS and CDR2 SASEGT. The CDR3 runs to 14 residues. The chain's CDR3 is CASSGGGDTDTQYF. CDR3 in DNA: TGTGCCAGCAGTGGGGGCGGCGACACAGATACGCAGTACTTT.

The chain has TRBV6-1 and TRBJ2-1; possibly TRBD2 for D (5 bases). The end of the DNA is better explained by TRBJ2-7, so the J call may be wrong. The CDR3 sequence is 13 residues long. Germline V gene data show CDR1 as MNHNS and CDR2 as SASEGT. The CDR3 sequence is CASNKILEDEQYF. The DNA for the CDR3 is TGTGCCAGCAACAAAATACTAGAGGACGAGCAGTACTTC.